This paragraph reports one T cell receptor (beta chain). The antigen it binds to is not known. Base qualities are not recorded, but no much larger clone differs from it by a single base. This specimen comes from a study of OX40 agonist ivuxolimab in advanced cancers. In the study overall: Ivuxolimab was an agonistic, fully human IgG2 monoclonal antibody directed against OX40 (CD134), a costimulatory receptor. The dose-escalation cohort was about 83% male with a mean age of about 65 years, ranging from roughly 20 to 80. Three dose-escalation patients achieved partial responses, one with hepatocellular carcinoma and two with cutaneous melanoma. Intravenous ivuxolimab was administered to patients every 2 weeks at six dose levels: 0.01, 0.1, 0.3, 1.5, 3 and 10 mg/kg. The paper describes the monotherapy dose-escalation part (N = 52 patients) of the phase I trial of ivuxolimab. Patients were allowed to have had prior anti-PD-1, anti-PD-L1 or anti-CTLA-4 therapy, and 40% to 45% of the dose-escalation patients had previously received checkpoint inhibitors. Among the 52 dose-escalation patients, about 20 had hepatocellular carcinoma, 15 or so melanoma, 9 renal cell carcinoma and 9 head and neck cancer. The purpose of peripheral TCRbeta sequencing was to test whether ivuxolimab changed TCR sequence diversity and led to clonal T-cell expansion.

The trial excluded patients who had a history of autoimmune disease or who were on systemic immunosuppression. Peripheral blood for TCR sequencing was drawn from every dose cohort at baseline, at cycle 4 day 1 and at cycle 7 day 1. Samples were obtained from an open-label, multicenter, first-in-human phase I dose-escalation trial of ivuxolimab. Adults with locally advanced or metastatic head and neck squamous cell, hepatocellular, melanoma or renal cell carcinoma were enrolled in the trial. Before TCR sequencing, CD4+ and CD8+ T cells were separately sorted from peripheral blood. General findings and caveats noted by the study authors: On average, CD8+ T cells showed more expanded clones than CD4+ T cells after ivuxolimab. Antigen specificity was not determined for the clonally expanded peripheral T cells. At doses of 0.1 to 3.0 mg/kg, clonal expansion of both CD4+ and CD8+ blood T cells was observed from baseline to week 6. Low levels of normalized T-cell clonal expansion were also shown by some nonresponding patients. In the 0.1-3.0 mg/kg groups, partial responders had among the lowest normalized peripheral clonal expansion, particularly in CD8+ T cells.

Between the V and J ends, shortened by 8 bases and 5 bases respectively, the junction contains 10 bases. The germline V gene supplies CDR1 SNHLY and CDR2 FYNNEI. From its cysteine to its phenylalanine, the CDR3 spans 12 amino acids. Here the CDR3 DNA is all that survives: 36 bases in frame from base 1. Genomic DNA was isolated from the sorted cells so that the TCRbeta CDR3 region could be sequenced. The immunoSEQ Assay was used for sequencing of TCRbeta CDR3 regions. TCRdb's version of the immuneACCESS table is confined to in-frame rearrangements and falls short of the full clone set. An unresolved V gene accounts for under half of the shortfall where checked; the remainder is of unknown origin. Here the sample has fewer than 100,000 clones; roughly 89% occur a single time. Clones ranked in the top ten supply about an eighth of the sample.

The origin of this receptor is an adult with an advanced solid tumor such as melanoma, head and neck, liver or kidney cancer. This specimen consisted of CD4+ or CD8+ T cells sorted from blood, obtained in a trial of the OX40 agonist ivuxolimab. The rearrangement combines TRBV2 with TRBJ2-1; the best D guess is TRBD2, with 6 bases matching. At the DNA level, the sequence is TGTGCCAGCGGGAGGCACGACAATGAGCAGTTCTTC. Its protein product is CASGRHDNEQFF.